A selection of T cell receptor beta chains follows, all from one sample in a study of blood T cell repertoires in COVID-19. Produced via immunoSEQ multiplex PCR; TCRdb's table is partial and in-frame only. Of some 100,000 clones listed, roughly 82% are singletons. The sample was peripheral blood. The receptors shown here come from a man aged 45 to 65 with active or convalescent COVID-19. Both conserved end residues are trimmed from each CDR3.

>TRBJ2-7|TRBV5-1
ASSPGGTGVSYEQY
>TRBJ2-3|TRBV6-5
ASSYSEVRTDTQY
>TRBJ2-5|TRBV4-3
ASSQGGLAGQETQY
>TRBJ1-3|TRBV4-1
ASSQVDLGFSSGNTIY
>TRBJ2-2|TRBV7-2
ASSPRSLNTGELF
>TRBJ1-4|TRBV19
ASSVNTGATNEKLF
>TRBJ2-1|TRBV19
ASSNLAGGRYEQF
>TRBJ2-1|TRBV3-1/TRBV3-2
ASSQEDRGEQF
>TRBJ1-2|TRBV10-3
AISDKDYGYT
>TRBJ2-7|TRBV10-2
ASSELGQAYEQY
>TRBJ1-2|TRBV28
ASSLGGSNYGYT
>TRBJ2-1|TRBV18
ASSPPASGGNEQF
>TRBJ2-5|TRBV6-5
ATRQGAGETQY
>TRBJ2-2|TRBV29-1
SVEGPTYTGELF
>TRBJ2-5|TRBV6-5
ASRTRDLQETQY
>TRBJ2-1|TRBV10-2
ASSAPGFREQF
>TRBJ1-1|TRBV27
ASSPGWNTEAF